This TCR beta chain was captured by sequencing in a study of blood T cell dynamics during melanoma immunotherapy. Each cfDNA sample used a fixed 40 ng of plasma cell-free DNA. The data were produced by immunoSEQ multiplex PCR, yet TCRdb's version contains in-frame clones alone and is incomplete. The sample lists 6,200 or so clones, 80% to 95% occurring once. Indicated time point: pre-treatment baseline. Sampling occurred pretreatment (T0) and at week 3 (W3), after cycle one of checkpoint blockade. At 12 weeks after first infusion, RECIST 1.1 defined response for most patients. Patients with prior systemic cancer treatment, concomitant immunosuppressants, or other active malignancies were excluded. V shed 7 bases and J 1 base; nucleotides not matched to a gene: 4. CDR3 length: 14 residues. Germline V lookup: CDR1 MNHNY, CDR2 SVGAGI (reference sequence).

The chain is built from TRBV6-6 and TRBJ2-1; TRBD2 agrees at 7 bases. The sequencing used cell-free DNA from blood, collected from a patient treated with checkpoint blockade. This receptor was obtained from a human donor with melanoma. CDR3 loop: CASTTGLSYNEQFF. The CDR3 DNA is TGTGCCAGCACGACGGGACTATCCTACAATGAGCAGTTCTTC.